These T cell receptor beta chains were read from a single sample in a study of blood T cells in healthy people across ages. TCRdb fed the 5' RACE reads into MiXCR, producing one record per CDR3 protein. The sample has approximately 800,000 distinct CDR3 sequences, 25% seen once. These records were also assigned to another study, of T cells of mothers and their children.

Input material: blood. The receptors derive from a boy younger than 18 in good health. The CDR3 runs from the conserved cysteine through the conserved F or W. Fields, in order: D gene, J gene, V gene, CDR3 length, clone size, CDR3 protein, CDR3 DNA. D genes are given only for firm matches. Clone sizes are given selectively: once, few, many, or a class where the clone is expanded.

TRBD1,TRBJ1-5,TRBV12-3/TRBV12-4,19,few,CASSPTVRDRRVSNQPQHF,TGTGCCAGCAGCCCAACCGTCCGGGACAGGCGCGTGAGCAATCAGCCCCAGCATTTT
TRBD2,TRBJ2-3,TRBV20-1,15,once,CSARATSGSTDTQYF,TGCAGTGCTAGAGCGACTAGCGGGAGCACAGATACGCAGTATTTT
NA,TRBJ1-5,TRBV7-8,14,few,CASSLVYSNQPQHF,TGTGCCAGCAGCTTGGTCTATAGCAATCAGCCCCAGCATTTT
NA,TRBJ2-2,TRBV7-9,14,few,CASSYDRSTGELFF,TGTGCCAGCAGCTACGACAGATCCACCGGGGAGCTGTTTTTT
NA,TRBJ2-5,TRBV10-3,14,few,CAISDYGAQETQYF,TGTGCCATCAGTGATTACGGGGCACAAGAGACCCAGTACTTC
NA,TRBJ2-1,TRBV12-3/TRBV12-4,15,few,CASSKGGATYNEQFF,TGTGCCAGCAGTAAAGGCGGGGCTACTTACAATGAGCAGTTCTTC
NA,TRBJ2-5,TRBV11-2,16,NA,CASSLEGRPSQEAQYF,TGTGCCAGCAGCCTAGAAGGGCGGCCGTCCCAAGAGGCCCAGTACTTC
TRBD1,TRBJ2-7,TRBV27,14,NA,CASSLLGGADEQYF,TGTGCCAGCTCCCTTTTAGGGGGCGCAGACGAGCAGTACTTC
NA,TRBJ1-1,TRBV5-1,14,few,CASSSRVARTEAFF,TGCGCCAGCAGCAGCAGGGTGGCTAGGACTGAAGCTTTCTTT
NA,TRBJ2-5,TRBV5-1,15,few,CASSLGVGPGETQYF,TGCGCCAGCAGCTTGGGGGTTGGTCCGGGGGAGACCCAGTACTTC
NA,TRBJ2-7,TRBV27,15,once,CASSLGRGSLYEQYF,TGTGCCAGCAGTTTGGGTAGAGGCTCCCTGTACGAGCAGTACTTC
NA,TRBJ2-7,TRBV18,15,once,CASSPWTGDTYEQYF,TGTGCCAGCTCACCGTGGACGGGGGACACCTACGAGCAGTACTTC
TRBD1,TRBJ1-4,TRBV12-3/TRBV12-4,14,NA,CASSGDRAGEKLFF,TGTGCCAGCAGTGGGGACAGGGCTGGGGAAAAACTGTTTTTT
NA,TRBJ1-5,TRBV20-1,13,few,CSASGNSNQPQHF,TGCAGTGCTAGTGGGAATAGCAATCAGCCCCAGCATTTT
NA,TRBJ2-5,TRBV15,13,few,CATSRDRTETQYF,TGTGCCACCAGCAGAGATCGTACGGAGACCCAGTACTTC
TRBD1,TRBJ2-3,TRBV29-1,14,NA,CSAQTGVATDTQYF,TGCAGCGCACAGACAGGGGTTGCCACAGATACGCAGTATTTT
NA,TRBJ1-5,TRBV28,14,NA,CASSFFRGVQPQHF,TGTGCCAGCAGTTTTTTTAGAGGAGTTCAGCCCCAGCATTTT
NA,TRBJ1-1,TRBV24-1,11,NA,CATRAGAQAFF,TGTGCCACCAGGGCCGGGGCGCAAGCTTTCTTT
TRBD2,TRBJ2-5,TRBV3-1,15,NA,CASSSSGDPPETQYF,TGTGCCAGCAGCTCGAGCGGGGACCCCCCAGAGACCCAGTACTTC
NA,TRBJ1-2,TRBV30,15,NA,CAWSAKQGGDYGYTF,TGTGCCTGGAGTGCTAAACAGGGTGGAGACTATGGCTACACCTTC
NA,TRBJ2-2,TRBV12-3/TRBV12-4,14,few,CASKWRLESGELFF,TGTGCCAGCAAATGGCGGCTTGAGAGCGGGGAGCTGTTTTTT
TRBD2,TRBJ2-1,TRBV27,16,NA,CASSYWSGGGINEQFF,TGTGCCAGCAGTTACTGGAGCGGGGGGGGCATCAATGAGCAGTTCTTC
NA,TRBJ2-3,TRBV9,14,NA,CASTPGDGTDTQYF,TGTGCCAGCACCCCAGGGGATGGTACAGATACGCAGTATTTT
NA,TRBJ1-5,TRBV20-1,14,NA,CSARRVSGNQPQHF,TGCAGTGCTAGAAGGGTCTCAGGGAATCAGCCCCAGCATTTT
TRBD1,TRBJ2-5,TRBV29-1,14,few,CSARDRGPQETQYF,TGCAGCGCCCGGGACAGGGGACCGCAAGAGACCCAGTACTTC
NA,TRBJ2-7,TRBV29-1,15,NA,CSVAKTGLSSYEQYF,TGCAGCGTTGCCAAGACAGGCCTTAGCTCCTACGAGCAGTACTTC
NA,TRBJ2-1,TRBV9,16,few,CASSVTPRDGYNEQFF,TGTGCCAGCAGCGTAACCCCCCGGGACGGGTACAATGAGCAGTTCTTC
NA,TRBJ1-3,TRBV6-1,12,NA,CASGWGGNTIYF,TGTGCCAGCGGATGGGGTGGAAACACCATATATTTT
TRBD2,TRBJ2-5,TRBV5-1,15,few,CASSLVVSGRETQYF,TGCGCCAGCAGCTTGGTCGTTAGCGGGAGAGAGACCCAGTACTTC
NA,TRBJ2-3,TRBV28,15,few,CASSLMLGGTDTQYF,TGTGCCAGCAGTTTAATGTTGGGGGGCACAGATACGCAGTATTTT
NA,TRBJ2-6,TRBV7-9,15,many,CASTSQPSGANVLTF,TGTGCCAGCACCTCCCAGCCCTCTGGGGCCAACGTCCTGACTTTC
NA,TRBJ1-4,TRBV28,17,NA,CASSSKREAYTNEKLFF,TGTGCCAGCAGCTCAAAAAGAGAAGCATATACTAATGAAAAACTGTTTTTT
NA,TRBJ2-1,TRBV14,14,few,CASSPGWADTEQFF,TGTGCCAGCAGCCCCGGTTGGGCGGATACTGAGCAGTTCTTC
NA,TRBJ2-5,TRBV4-1,15,NA,CASSQDSSFQETQYF,TGCGCCAGCAGCCAAGACTCTAGCTTTCAAGAGACCCAGTACTTC
NA,TRBJ2-7,TRBV4-3,15,NA,CASSQDYPGPYEQYF,TGCGCCAGCAGCCAAGATTATCCAGGGCCCTACGAGCAGTACTTC
NA,TRBJ2-2,TRBV20-1,22,NA,CSAGTGVTESSPLHFGNGELFF,NA
TRBD1,TRBJ2-4,TRBV4-3,15,few,CASSPIQGASNIQYF,TGCGCCAGCAGCCCAATTCAGGGGGCCAGTAACATTCAGTACTTC
TRBD2,TRBJ2-1,TRBV7-3,16,NA,CASSLLASGGANEQFF,TGTGCCAGCAGCTTACTTGCTAGCGGGGGGGCCAACGAGCAGTTCTTC
TRBD2,TRBJ2-1,TRBV6-2/TRBV6-3,12,NA,CASSTSSGFKFF,TGTGCCAGCAGTACATCTAGCGGGTTCAAGTTCTTC
NA,TRBJ2-3,TRBV7-9,16,few,CASSSTGLGPEDTQYF,TGTGCCAGCAGCTCAACAGGTTTGGGACCGGAAGATACGCAGTATTTT
TRBD2,TRBJ2-1,TRBV7-2,18,NA,CASSPSPLVSGGSNEQFF,TGTGCCAGCAGCCCCTCCCCGTTGGTGAGCGGGGGGTCCAATGAGCAGTTCTTC
NA,TRBJ2-7,TRBV7-2,15,few,CASSSPDRRSYEQYF,TGTGCCAGCAGTTCCCCCGACCGCCGCTCCTACGAGCAGTACTTC
TRBD2,TRBJ2-5,TRBV29-1,17,few,CSVEGSLAGGTEETQYF,TGCAGCGTTGAGGGCAGCTTAGCGGGAGGGACGGAAGAGACCCAGTACTTC
TRBD1,TRBJ2-7,TRBV12-3/TRBV12-4,14,few,CASRLTGQHYEQYF,TGTGCCAGCAGGCTGACGGGACAGCACTACGAGCAGTACTTC
TRBD1,TRBJ1-4,TRBV12-3/TRBV12-4,14,NA,CASSTLTGAEKLFF,TGTGCCAGCAGTACTTTAACAGGGGCAGAAAAACTGTTTTTT
TRBD2,TRBJ2-1,TRBV6-2/TRBV6-3,14,many,CASSYGGGAYEQFF,TGTGCCAGCAGTTATGGCGGGGGGGCCTATGAGCAGTTCTTC
NA,TRBJ2-7,TRBV29-1,13,NA,CSVVWTDTYEQYF,TGCAGCGTTGTGTGGACGGACACCTACGAGCAGTACTTC
NA,TRBJ2-5,TRBV7-2,14,few,CASSLYRDSETQYF,TGTGCCAGCAGCTTATACAGGGATTCGGAGACCCAGTACTTC
NA,TRBJ2-7,TRBV27,12,few,CASSAPSYEQYF,TGTGCCAGCAGTGCCCCCTCCTACGAGCAGTACTTC
TRBD1,TRBJ2-7,TRBV9,15,NA,CASSIGQGRIYEQYF,TGTGCCAGCAGCATCGGACAGGGTAGAATCTACGAGCAGTACTTC
NA,TRBJ2-3,TRBV11-2,14,NA,CASSLSGGSDTQYF,TGTGCCAGCAGCTTATCGGGGGGCAGTGATACGCAGTATTTT
NA,TRBJ2-3,TRBV24-1,13,NA,CATSDLGTDTQYF,TGTGCCACCAGTGATTTAGGCACAGATACGCAGTATTTT
NA,TRBJ1-2,TRBV5-1,15,NA,CASRRPAVGPNGYTF,TGCGCCAGCAGACGCCCCGCCGTGGGCCCTAATGGCTACACCTTC
TRBD1,TRBJ1-4,TRBV5-1,15,NA,CASSLEGGLDEKLFF,TGCGCCAGCAGCTTGGAAGGGGGCCTTGATGAAAAACTGTTTTTT
NA,TRBJ2-4,TRBV25-1,14,NA,CASSEAGAKNIQYF,TGTGCCAGCAGTGAGGCAGGGGCCAAAAACATTCAGTACTTC